Following are 8 T cell receptor beta chains from one sample sequenced in a study of T cell changes during pregnancy in multiple sclerosis. Profiled with immunoSEQ multiplex PCR; TCRdb holds only in-frame clones, not every one. The data hold 90,000 to 130,000 clones, with 92% observed a single time. The sample was peripheral blood, taken in the third trimester of pregnancy. Source of these receptors: a female donor with multiple sclerosis, enrolled in a pregnancy study.

The rearrangement uses TRBV6-5 and TRBJ1-2; no definite D call. The CDR3 is 14 residues long. Germline V gene data show CDR1 as MNHEY and CDR2 as SVGAGI. V shed 7 bases and J shed 4 bases, with 16 bases lying between them. Written as DNA, the CDR3 is TGTGCCAGCAAACCCTCTTTGAGGTTCTATGGCTACACCTTC. Protein product: CASKPSLRFYGYTF.

V and J are TRBV7-9 and TRBJ2-2; TRBD2 might be the D (5 bases). CDR1 and CDR2 (germline): SEHNR, FQNEAQ (reference sequence). Trimming removed 1 base at V and 3 bases at J, with 12 bases between. CDR3 length: 16 residues. In DNA form, the CDR3 reads TGTGCCAGCAGCTTAGTAGGTACTAGGCACACCGGGGAGCTGTTTTTT. Translated: CASSLVGTRHTGELFF.

J is TRBJ2-2 and V is TRBV6-1, with D perhaps matching TRBD1 (6 bases). Trimming pared 6 bases from V and 1 base from J, leaving 12 bases between. The V gene's germline CDR1 is MNHNS and CDR2 SASEGT. There are 15 residues in the CDR3. CDR3 in amino acids: CASSSGHRNTGELFF. The CDR3 nucleotides are TGTGCCAGCAGCTCGGGACATCGGAACACCGGGGAGCTGTTTTTT.

The V gene is TRBV6-1, the J gene TRBJ2-1; D may be TRBD1 (6 bases). The V and J ends lost 6 bases and 3 bases respectively, with 9 bases between them. This CDR3 comprises 13 residues. Germline CDR1 and CDR2: MNHNS and SASEGT. Written as DNA, the CDR3 is TGTGCCAGCAGGGGACATCTCTACAATGAGCAGTTCTTC. Translating gives CASRGHLYNEQFF.

V usage is TRBV21-1 and J usage is TRBJ2-1; the D call in the table, TRBD2, was not verified against the DNA. TRBV21-1 is classified as a pseudogene. This CDR3 comprises 17 residues. The CDR3 bases are TGTGCCAGCAGCAAATGTAAGACCGGCGGGGCCTACAATGAGCAGTTCTTC. Its translation is CASSKCKTGGAYNEQFF.

V is TRBV6-6 and J is TRBJ1-4; tentatively, D is TRBD1 (5 bases). Germline lookup yields CDR1 MNHNY and CDR2 SVGAGI (reference sequence). Trimming took off 6 bases at V and 4 bases at J, with 12 bases between the two ends. The CDR3 has 14 amino acids. The CDR3 DNA is TGTGCCAGCAGCCAGGGAGGAGGTAATGAAAAACTGTTTTTT. Encoded protein: CASSQGGGNEKLFF.

V and J are TRBV6-6 and TRBJ1-1; weak D call: TRBD1 (5 bases). The V end was cut by 7 bases, the J end by 5 bases, with 17 bases between. Germline V lookup: CDR1 MNHNY, CDR2 SVGAGI (reference sequence). The CDR3 length is 14 residues. CDR3 in DNA: TGTGCCAGCATCTTACGAAGGGGTAGGACTGAAGCTTTCTTT. Translation gives CASILRRGRTEAFF.

This clone was seen only once. The chain employs TRBV27 and TRBJ1-5; the match to TRBD1 covers 7 bases. The V gene's germline CDR1 is MNHEY and CDR2 SMNVEV (reference sequence). V lost 5 bases to trimming and J lost 2 bases; unmatched junction nucleotides: 3. This CDR3 is 14 amino acids long. Written as DNA, the CDR3 is TGTGCCAGCAGTAAACAGGGGCGCAATCAGCCCCAGCATTTT. Protein: CASSKQGRNQPQHF.